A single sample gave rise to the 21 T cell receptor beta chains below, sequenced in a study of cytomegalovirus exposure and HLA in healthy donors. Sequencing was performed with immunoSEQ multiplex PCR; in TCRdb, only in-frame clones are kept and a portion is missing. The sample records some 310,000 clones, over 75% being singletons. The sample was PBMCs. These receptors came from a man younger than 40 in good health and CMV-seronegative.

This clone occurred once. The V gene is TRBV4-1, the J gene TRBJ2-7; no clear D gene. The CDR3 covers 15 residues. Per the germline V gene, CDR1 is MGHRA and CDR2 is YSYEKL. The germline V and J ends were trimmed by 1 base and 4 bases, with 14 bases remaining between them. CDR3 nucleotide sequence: TGCGCCAGCAGCCAAGTATACAGTACGACGTACGAGCAGTACTTC. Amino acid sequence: CASSQVYSTTYEQYF.

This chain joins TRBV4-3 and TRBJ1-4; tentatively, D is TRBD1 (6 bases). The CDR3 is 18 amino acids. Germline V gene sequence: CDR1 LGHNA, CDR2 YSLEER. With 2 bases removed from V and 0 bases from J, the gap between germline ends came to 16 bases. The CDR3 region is CASSQQGQFVATNEKLFF. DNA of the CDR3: TGCGCCAGCAGCCAACAGGGGCAATTCGTTGCAACTAATGAAAAACTGTTTTTT.

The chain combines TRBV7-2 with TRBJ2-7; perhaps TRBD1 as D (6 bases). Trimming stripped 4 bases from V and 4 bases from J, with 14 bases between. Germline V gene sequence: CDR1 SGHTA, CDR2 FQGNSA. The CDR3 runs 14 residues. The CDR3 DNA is TGTGCCAGCAGCTGGGACATCGGCGGTTACGAGCAGTACTTC. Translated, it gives CASSWDIGGYEQYF.

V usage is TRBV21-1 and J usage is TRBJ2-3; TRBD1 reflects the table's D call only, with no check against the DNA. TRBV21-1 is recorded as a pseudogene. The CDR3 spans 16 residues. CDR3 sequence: CASSKGEDRGPDTQYF. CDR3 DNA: TGTGCCAGCAGCAAAGGTGAGGACAGGGGACCAGATACGCAGTATTTT.

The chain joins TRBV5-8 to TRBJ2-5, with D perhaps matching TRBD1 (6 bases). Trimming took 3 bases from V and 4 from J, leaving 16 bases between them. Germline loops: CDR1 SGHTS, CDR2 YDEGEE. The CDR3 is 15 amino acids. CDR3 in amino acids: CASSWGLGAGETQYF. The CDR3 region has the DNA TGTGCCAGCAGCTGGGGGCTCGGGGCCGGAGAGACCCAGTACTTC. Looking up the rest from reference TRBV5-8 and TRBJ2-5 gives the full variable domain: EAGVTQSPTHLIKTRGQQATLRCSPISGHTSVYWYQQALGLGLQFLLWYDEGEERNRGNFPPRFSGRQFPNYSSELNVNALELEDSALYLCASSWGLGAGETQYFGPGTRLLVL.

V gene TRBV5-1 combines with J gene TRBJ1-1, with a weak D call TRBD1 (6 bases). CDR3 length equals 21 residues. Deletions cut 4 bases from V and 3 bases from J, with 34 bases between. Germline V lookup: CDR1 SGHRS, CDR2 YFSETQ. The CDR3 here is CASSPHGQINLDPLVDTEAFF. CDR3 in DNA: TGCGCCAGCAGCCCACACGGACAGATAAACCTCGACCCCCTGGTGGACACTGAAGCTTTCTTT.

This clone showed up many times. CDR3 DNA: TGCGCCAGCAGCGGCACTACTCTCACAGATACGCAGTATTTT. Protein product: CASSGTTLTDTQYF. The J gene is TRBJ2-3, the V gene TRBV5-1; D gene unclear. The germline V gene has CDR1 SGHRS and CDR2 YFSETQ. The CDR3 totals 14 residues. Trimming cost V 4 bases and J 2 bases, with 11 bases left between them.

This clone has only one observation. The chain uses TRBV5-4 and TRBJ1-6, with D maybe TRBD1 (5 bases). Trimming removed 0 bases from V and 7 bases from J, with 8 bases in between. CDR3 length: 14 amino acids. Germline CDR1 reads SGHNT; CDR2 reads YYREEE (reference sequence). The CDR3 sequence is CASSLDAGNSPLHF. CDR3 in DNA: TGTGCCAGCAGCTTGGATGCAGGGAATTCACCCCTCCACTTT.

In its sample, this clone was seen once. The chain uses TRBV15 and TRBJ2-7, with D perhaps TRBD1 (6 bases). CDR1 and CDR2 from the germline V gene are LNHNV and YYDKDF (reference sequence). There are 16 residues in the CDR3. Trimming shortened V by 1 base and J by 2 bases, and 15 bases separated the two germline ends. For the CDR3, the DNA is TGTGCCACCAGCAGAGGAGGGGGACGGGCCACCTACGAGCAGTACTTC. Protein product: CATSRGGGRATYEQYF.

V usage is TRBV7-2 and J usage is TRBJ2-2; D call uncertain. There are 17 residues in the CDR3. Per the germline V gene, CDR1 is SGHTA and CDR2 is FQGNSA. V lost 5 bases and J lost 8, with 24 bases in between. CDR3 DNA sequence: TGTGCCAGCAGCAGCACACCTAGACCGAACCAAAGGGGGGAGCTGTTTTTT. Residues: CASSSTPRPNQRGELFF.

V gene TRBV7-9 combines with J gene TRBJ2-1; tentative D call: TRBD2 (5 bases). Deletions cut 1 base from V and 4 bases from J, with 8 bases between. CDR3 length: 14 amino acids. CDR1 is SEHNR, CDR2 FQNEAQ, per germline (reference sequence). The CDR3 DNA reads TGTGCCAGCAGCTTAGGACTACCTTACAATGAGCAGTTCTTC. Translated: CASSLGLPYNEQFF.

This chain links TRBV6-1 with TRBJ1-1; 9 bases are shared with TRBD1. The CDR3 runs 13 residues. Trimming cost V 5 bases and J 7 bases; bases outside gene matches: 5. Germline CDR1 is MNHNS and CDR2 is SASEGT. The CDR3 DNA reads TGTGCCAGCAGTTGGACAGGGGAGTATGAAGCTTTCTTT. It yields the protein CASSWTGEYEAFF.

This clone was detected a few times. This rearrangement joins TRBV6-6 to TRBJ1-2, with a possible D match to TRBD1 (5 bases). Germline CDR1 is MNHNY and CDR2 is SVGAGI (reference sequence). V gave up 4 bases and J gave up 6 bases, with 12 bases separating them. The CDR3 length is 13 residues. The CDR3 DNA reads TGTGCCAGCAGTTTAATGGGACTCGATGGCTACACCTTC. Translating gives CASSLMGLDGYTF.

The CDR3 bases are TGTGCCAGCAGTGAAGCCACCCACTCGGGTCGAAGATTCAATGAGCAGTTCTTC. Encoded protein: CASSEATHSGRRFNEQFF. The V call is TRBV25-1, the J call TRBJ2-1; no reliable D call. V was pared by 2 bases and J by 6 bases, with 23 bases between. Per germline, CDR1 MGHDK and CDR2 SYGVNS. The CDR3 consists of 18 residues.

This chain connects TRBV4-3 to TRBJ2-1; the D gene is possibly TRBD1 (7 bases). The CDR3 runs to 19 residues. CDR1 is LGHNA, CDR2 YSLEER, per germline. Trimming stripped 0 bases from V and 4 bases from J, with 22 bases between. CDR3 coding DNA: TGCGCCAGCAGCCAAGATCGCCCAGGGGGGTCGGTTTTTTACAATGAGCAGTTCTTC. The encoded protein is CASSQDRPGGSVFYNEQFF.

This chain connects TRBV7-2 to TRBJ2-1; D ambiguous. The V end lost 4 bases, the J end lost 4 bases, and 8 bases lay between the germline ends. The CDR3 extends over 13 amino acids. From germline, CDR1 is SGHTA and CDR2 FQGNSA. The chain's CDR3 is CASSSSPYNEQFF. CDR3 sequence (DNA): TGTGCCAGCAGCTCCTCCCCTTACAATGAGCAGTTCTTC.

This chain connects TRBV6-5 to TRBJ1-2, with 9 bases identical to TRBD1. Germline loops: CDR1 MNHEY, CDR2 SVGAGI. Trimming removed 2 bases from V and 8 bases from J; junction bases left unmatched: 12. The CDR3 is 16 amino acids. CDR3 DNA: TGTGCCAGCAGTTACCAACCGGGACAGGGCAGGTTGGGCTACACCTTC. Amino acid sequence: CASSYQPGQGRLGYTF.

The CDR3 sequence is CASSYGSGSRNEQFF. Here the CDR3 DNA reads TGTGCCAGCAGTTACGGTTCAGGGTCTAGGAATGAGCAGTTCTTC. The chain links TRBV6-6 to TRBJ2-1, with D possibly being TRBD1 (5 bases). The CDR3 consists of 15 residues. CDR1 and CDR2 from the germline V gene are MNHNY and SVGAGI (reference sequence). Deletions cut 2 bases from V and 7 bases from J, with 15 bases between.

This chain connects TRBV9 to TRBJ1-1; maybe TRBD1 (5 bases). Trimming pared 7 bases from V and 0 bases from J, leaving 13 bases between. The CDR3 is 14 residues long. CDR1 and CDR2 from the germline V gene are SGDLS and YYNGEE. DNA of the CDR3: TGTGCCAGCGGGGCCCTTGGCATGAACACTGAAGCTTTCTTT. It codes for CASGALGMNTEAFF.

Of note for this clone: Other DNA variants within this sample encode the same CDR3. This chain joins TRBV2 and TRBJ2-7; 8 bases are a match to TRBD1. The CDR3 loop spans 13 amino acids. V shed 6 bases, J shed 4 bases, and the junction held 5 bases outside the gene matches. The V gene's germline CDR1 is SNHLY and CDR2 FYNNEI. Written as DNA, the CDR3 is TGTGCCAGCAGCGCCCAGGGGGCTTACGAGCAGTACTTC. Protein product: CASSAQGAYEQYF.

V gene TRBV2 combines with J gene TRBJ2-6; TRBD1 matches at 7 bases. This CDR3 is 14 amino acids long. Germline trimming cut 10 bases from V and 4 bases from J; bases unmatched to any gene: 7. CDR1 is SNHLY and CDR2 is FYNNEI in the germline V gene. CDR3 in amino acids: CAIKTGTGANVLTF. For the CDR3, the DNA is TGTGCCATCAAGACAGGGACCGGGGCCAACGTCCTGACTTTC.